A selection of T cell receptor beta chains follows, all from one sample in a study of shared clonotypes between healthy human individuals. Assay used: immunoSEQ multiplex PCR; TCRdb lists only in-frame clones, some missing. The table lists some 2.1 million clones, 93% of them singletons, with 1.5% to 2% in the top ten. The specimen sequenced was naive CD8+ T cells from PBMCs. These receptor sequences come from a man between 18 and 35 years old in good health. Some clones in this sample may be carry-over from other donors' samples. The conserved cysteine and the conserved F or W are not part of the CDR3 here. The size entry is marked missing in some rows and otherwise reads once, few, many or a size class.

j_gene: TRBJ1-3
v_gene: TRBV7-9
abundance: .
CDR3aa: ASSAGSAGNTIY

j_gene: TRBJ2-1
v_gene: TRBV4-1
abundance: .
CDR3aa: ASSQVGNYEQF

j_gene: TRBJ1-2
v_gene: TRBV19
abundance: .
CDR3aa: ASTFGTRYGYT

j_gene: TRBJ1-1
v_gene: TRBV7-2
abundance: .
CDR3aa: ASSLEGKEAF

j_gene: TRBJ2-1
v_gene: TRBV27
abundance: .
CDR3aa: ASGPRNEQF

j_gene: TRBJ2-1
v_gene: TRBV4-1
abundance: .
CDR3aa: ASSLGVTPRDNEQF

j_gene: TRBJ2-1
v_gene: TRBV7-9
abundance: .
CDR3aa: ASGGRRAINEQF

j_gene: TRBJ2-7
v_gene: TRBV2
abundance: .
CDR3aa: ASGLDRYEQY

j_gene: TRBJ2-1
v_gene: TRBV9
abundance: .
CDR3aa: ASSRTPGYNEQF

j_gene: TRBJ2-3
v_gene: TRBV7-6
abundance: .
CDR3aa: ASSYYTASTDTQY

j_gene: TRBJ2-7
v_gene: TRBV5-6
abundance: .
CDR3aa: ASSLGSSSYEQY

j_gene: TRBJ2-1
v_gene: TRBV7-9
abundance: .
CDR3aa: ASSSTNTPGNEQF

j_gene: TRBJ2-7
v_gene: TRBV27
abundance: .
CDR3aa: ASSLAGTYYEQY

j_gene: TRBJ2-3
v_gene: TRBV7-9
abundance: .
CDR3aa: AGREFGSSTDTQY

j_gene: TRBJ2-3
v_gene: TRBV6-5
abundance: .
CDR3aa: ASSYSVASDTQY

j_gene: TRBJ2-5
v_gene: TRBV28
abundance: .
CDR3aa: ASSLATGFQETQY

j_gene: TRBJ2-1
v_gene: TRBV19
abundance: .
CDR3aa: ASSPLAGRSYNEQF

j_gene: TRBJ2-3
v_gene: TRBV27
abundance: .
CDR3aa: ASSIVGNTDTQY

j_gene: TRBJ2-7
v_gene: TRBV5-6
abundance: .
CDR3aa: ASSPRNSPYEQY

j_gene: TRBJ2-1
v_gene: TRBV28
abundance: .
CDR3aa: ASLGQGPENSYNEQF

j_gene: TRBJ2-5
v_gene: TRBV19
abundance: .
CDR3aa: ASSLGNDDQETQY

j_gene: TRBJ1-1
v_gene: TRBV4-3
abundance: .
CDR3aa: ASSQDQTDRGHTEAF

j_gene: TRBJ1-3
v_gene: TRBV21-1
abundance: .
CDR3aa: ASSTDYQGRRNTIY

j_gene: TRBJ2-2
v_gene: TRBV9
abundance: .
CDR3aa: ASSDSPSRAGVSGELF

j_gene: TRBJ2-2
v_gene: TRBV4-3
abundance: .
CDR3aa: ASSQALGNTGELF

j_gene: TRBJ1-1
v_gene: TRBV4-1
abundance: .
CDR3aa: ASSQETTPDGAF

j_gene: TRBJ1-5
v_gene: TRBV19
abundance: .
CDR3aa: ASSIRTGEAQPQH

j_gene: TRBJ2-3
v_gene: TRBV4-1
abundance: .
CDR3aa: ASNDRGTDTQY

j_gene: TRBJ2-4
v_gene: TRBV6-1
abundance: .
CDR3aa: ASSVWLEAAKNIQY

j_gene: TRBJ2-1
v_gene: TRBV14
abundance: .
CDR3aa: ASSQGLGTSGIYEQF

j_gene: TRBJ2-7
v_gene: TRBV11-2
abundance: .
CDR3aa: ASSLETGFMYEQY

j_gene: TRBJ2-1
v_gene: TRBV27
abundance: once
CDR3aa: ASSLGLAVYNEQF

j_gene: TRBJ1-3
v_gene: TRBV30
abundance: .
CDR3aa: AWRARITSGNTIY

j_gene: TRBJ2-5
v_gene: TRBV7-9
abundance: .
CDR3aa: ASSNPTRRWRDVTQY

j_gene: TRBJ2-1
v_gene: TRBV25-1
abundance: .
CDR3aa: ASSPSGRVVEQF

j_gene: TRBJ2-5
v_gene: TRBV5-1
abundance: .
CDR3aa: ASSSEGGRQETQY

j_gene: TRBJ2-3
v_gene: TRBV5-1
abundance: once
CDR3aa: ASSPENSPPGTQY

j_gene: TRBJ1-1
v_gene: TRBV4-3
abundance: .
CDR3aa: ASSQGVGGGTDTEAF

j_gene: TRBJ1-1
v_gene: TRBV30
abundance: .
CDR3aa: AWTGMSGVEAF

j_gene: TRBJ2-2
v_gene: TRBV30
abundance: .
CDR3aa: AWSPPGLALAGELF

j_gene: TRBJ2-1
v_gene: TRBV25-1
abundance: .
CDR3aa: ASSERRELYNEQF

j_gene: TRBJ1-1
v_gene: TRBV7-9
abundance: .
CDR3aa: ASSIGQDWDTEAF

j_gene: TRBJ1-1
v_gene: TRBV19
abundance: few
CDR3aa: ASSSRTGNTEAF

j_gene: TRBJ2-5
v_gene: TRBV4-1
abundance: .
CDR3aa: ASREINNQETQY

j_gene: TRBJ2-7
v_gene: TRBV27
abundance: .
CDR3aa: ASTPDRNGLREQY

j_gene: TRBJ2-7
v_gene: TRBV10-3
abundance: .
CDR3aa: AISDTGQGFEQY

j_gene: TRBJ1-4
v_gene: TRBV4-3
abundance: .
CDR3aa: ASSQRGEGKGEKLF

j_gene: TRBJ2-3
v_gene: TRBV27
abundance: .
CDR3aa: ASGDRGGGTQY

j_gene: TRBJ2-7
v_gene: TRBV6-6
abundance: once
CDR3aa: ASSYSRGAIDEQY

j_gene: TRBJ2-7
v_gene: TRBV29-1
abundance: .
CDR3aa: SVVGSGPEPYEQY

j_gene: TRBJ2-2
v_gene: TRBV7-9
abundance: .
CDR3aa: ASSLAGPGELF

j_gene: TRBJ2-3
v_gene: TRBV7-9
abundance: once
CDR3aa: ASSLVGSADTQY

j_gene: TRBJ2-7
v_gene: TRBV7-8
abundance: .
CDR3aa: ASSLQREGYEQY

j_gene: TRBJ1-2
v_gene: TRBV4-1
abundance: once
CDR3aa: ASSPTGQGTYGYT

j_gene: TRBJ2-2
v_gene: TRBV6-6
abundance: .
CDR3aa: ASSYWGQGGTGELF

j_gene: TRBJ2-7
v_gene: TRBV29-1
abundance: .
CDR3aa: SVGTLSSYEQY

j_gene: TRBJ2-7
v_gene: TRBV5-8
abundance: .
CDR3aa: ASSSGGYPYEQY

j_gene: TRBJ2-7
v_gene: TRBV13
abundance: once
CDR3aa: ASSLRRGYEQY

j_gene: TRBJ2-1
v_gene: TRBV13
abundance: .
CDR3aa: ASSSRIKFSYNEQF